This TCR beta chain was profiled in a study of blood T cell repertoires in COVID-19. Study context: There were acute and convalescent COVID-19 samples, and they came from the United States, Italy and Spain. T cells, B-cell-depleted T cells, or PBMCs supplied cDNA or gDNA.

The ends lost 0 bases at V and 5 bases at J; junction bases unmatched: 3. The germline V gene has CDR1 SGHRS and CDR2 YFSETQ. The CDR3 extends over 14 amino acids. Clones were sequenced by immunoSEQ multiplex PCR, and TCRdb holds only the in-frame ones, with some missing. The table shows about 97,000 clones, with 90% occurring only once. The TCR originated in a man between 60 and 70 years old with acute or convalescent COVID-19. Sequencing was performed on peripheral blood. The V call is TRBV5-1, the J call TRBJ2-3; 7 bases are shared with TRBD1. The CDR3 region is CASSLGGGEDTQYF. CDR3 nucleotides: TGCGCCAGCAGCTTGGGAGGGGGCGAAGATACGCAGTATTTT.